The 18 T cell receptor beta chains below all came from one sample that was sequenced in a study of cytomegalovirus exposure and HLA in healthy donors. The PCR had 60 Vbeta and 13 Jbeta primers. TCRdb's table, derived via immunoSEQ multiplex PCR, lists solely in-frame clones and lacks some. The sample includes 120,000 or so clones, 80% to 85% of them seen just once. Sequenced input: PBMCs. These receptor sequences come from a man aged 25-40 years in good health and CMV-seronegative.

The rearrangement uses TRBV6-5 and TRBJ2-7, with D hard to call. The CDR3 is 10 amino acids. Germline assignment: CDR1 MNHEY and CDR2 SVGAGI. Written as DNA, the CDR3 is TGTGGCGCGTCTAGTCTGGAGCAGTACTTC. Translating it yields CGASSLEQYF.

This chain uses TRBV30 with TRBJ1-3; weak D call: TRBD1 (5 bases). The V end lost 2 bases, the J end lost 4 bases, and 9 bases lay between the germline ends. Germline lookup yields CDR1 GTSNPN and CDR2 SVGIG (reference sequence). This CDR3 contains 13 residues. This chain's CDR3 is CAWSIGVGNTIYF. The CDR3 DNA is TGTGCCTGGAGTATAGGGGTAGGAAACACCATATATTTT.

CDR3 DNA: TGTGCCAGCAGGGGGACTTACACCGGGGAGCTGTTTTTT. As protein: CASRGTYTGELFF. The V gene is TRBV2, the J gene TRBJ2-2; TRBD2 might be the D (6 bases). This CDR3 is built from 13 residues. The ends were cut back, 6 bases at V and 3 bases at J, with 8 bases in the middle. CDR1 is SNHLY and CDR2 is FYNNEI in the germline V gene.

The DNA for the CDR3 is TGTGCCAGCAGCCCGACAGGACCCTATTCACCCCTCCACTTT. This gives the protein CASSPTGPYSPLHF. This chain connects TRBV5-6 to TRBJ1-6; possibly TRBD1 for D (6 bases). Trimming left V 4 bases short and J 8 bases short, with 13 bases between. Germline V gene lookup returns CDR1 SGHDT and CDR2 YYEEEE. The CDR3 spans 14 residues.

The J gene is TRBJ2-1, the V gene TRBV19; 12 bases line up with TRBD2. The germline V gene has CDR1 LNHDA and CDR2 SQIVND (reference sequence). The J segment lost 3 bases and the V segment lost 4 bases, leaving 7 bases of the junction unmatched. The CDR3 totals 17 residues. The CDR3 nucleotides are TGTGCCAGTAGTACGCTGCCTAGCGGGGGGGTCTACAATGAGCAGTTCTTC. Protein product: CASSTLPSGGVYNEQFF.

The chain links TRBV7-8 to TRBJ2-3, with TRBD1 as a possible D gene (6 bases). The ends were cut back, 6 bases at V and 0 bases at J, with 19 bases in the middle. CDR1 is SGHVS and CDR2 is FQNEAQ in the germline V gene. This CDR3 spans 17 amino acids. The CDR3 DNA reads TGTGCCAGCAGGCCACCCTTGGACAGCCGAAGCACAGATACGCAGTATTTT. Protein product: CASRPPLDSRSTDTQYF.

The CDR3 here is CASSPGGQGTTEQFF. The DNA of the CDR3 is TGCGCCAGCAGCCCGGGAGGTCAGGGAACAACTGAGCAGTTCTTC. This chain connects TRBV5-1 to TRBJ2-1; 7 nucleotides agree with TRBD2. Per germline, CDR1 SGHRS and CDR2 YFSETQ. V dropped 4 bases and J dropped 9; count of bases not matched to a gene: 13. CDR3 length: 15 residues.

The chain has TRBV6-5 and TRBJ1-5, with D hard to call. Trimming took off 8 bases at V and 2 bases at J, with 10 bases between the two ends. The CDR3 totals 13 residues. The germline CDR1 and CDR2 sequences are MNHEY and SVGAGI. CDR3 DNA sequence: TGTGCCAGCCGGCGGTTGGGCAATCAGCCCCAGCATTTT. The encoded protein is CASRRLGNQPQHF.

V and J are TRBV7-6 and TRBJ2-5; TRBD1 matches 9 bases. This CDR3 contains 14 residues. Germline-derived CDR1 and CDR2 are SGHVS and FNYEAQ. The V and J ends lost 6 bases and 4 bases, in that order; junction bases with no gene match: 6. CDR3 nucleotide sequence: TGTGCCAGCAGACAACAGGGGGCGCGAGAGACCCAGTACTTC. This encodes CASRQQGARETQYF.

A few counts support this clone. The chain combines TRBV5-1 with TRBJ1-2; TRBD1 matches 9 bases. V gave up 2 bases and J gave up 3 bases; unmatched junction bases: 2. Germline CDR1 SGHRS, CDR2 YFSETQ. The CDR3 runs to 14 residues. The CDR3 nucleotides are TGCGCCAGCAGCTTACAGGGGGCGGACTATGGCTACACCTTC. Its translation: CASSLQGADYGYTF.

The J gene is TRBJ1-2, the V gene TRBV11-2; the match to TRBD1 covers 8 bases. J was trimmed by 4 bases and V by 5 bases; bases with no gene match: 9. This CDR3 is 15 amino acids long. Germline lookup yields CDR1 SGHAT and CDR2 FQNNGV. The CDR3 region has the DNA TGTGCCAGCAGCCCGAGACAGGGGTTGGGCTATGGCTACACCTTC. Its protein product is CASSPRQGLGYGYTF.

V and J are TRBV2 and TRBJ2-1; perhaps TRBD2 as D (6 bases). The germline CDR1 and CDR2 sequences are SNHLY and FYNNEI. Trimming stripped 4 bases from V and 0 bases from J, with 13 bases between. The CDR3 covers 16 residues. CDR3 bases: TGTGCCAGCAGTGGTCGGAGGGACGACTCCTACAATGAGCAGTTCTTC. Protein product: CASSGRRDDSYNEQFF.

The rearrangement joins TRBV19 to TRBJ1-5, with no clear D. V lost 6 bases, J lost 7 bases, and 16 bases lay in between. CDR1 and CDR2 from the germline V gene are LNHDA and SQIVND (reference sequence). CDR3 length: 14 residues. In DNA, the CDR3 is TGTGCCAGTAGCCTCGGCCGGAGTGAGCAGCCCCAGCATTTT. Translation: CASSLGRSEQPQHF. The full variable domain, in which reference TRBV19 and TRBJ1-5 provide the parts outside the CDR3, is DGGITQSPKYLFRKEGQNVTLSCEQNLNHDAMYWYRQDPGQGLRLIYYSQIVNDFQKGDIAEGYSVSREKKESFPLTVTSAQKNPTAFYLCASSLGRSEQPQHFGDGTRLSIL.

The chain is built from TRBV5-1 and TRBJ2-7, with TRBD1 matching over 9 bases. The CDR3 length is 15 residues. With V trimmed by 4 bases and J by 2 bases, 7 bases remained unmatched. CDR1 is SGHRS, CDR2 YFSETQ, per germline. This CDR3 is CASSHGGTGPYEQYF. CDR3 nucleotides: TGCGCCAGCAGCCACGGCGGGACAGGGCCCTACGAGCAGTACTTC.

This clone was detected a few times. The chain combines TRBV7-2 with TRBJ2-7, with 9 bases matching TRBD1. The J segment lost 5 bases and the V segment lost 5 bases, leaving 19 bases of the junction unmatched. CDR1 SGHTA and CDR2 FQGNSA come from the germline V gene. This CDR3 region has 18 residues. Here the CDR3 reads CASSPRWAGDRVNHEQYF. In DNA, the CDR3 is TGTGCCAGCAGCCCCCGCTGGGCTGGGGACAGGGTAAACCACGAGCAGTACTTC.

The rearrangement joins TRBV28 to TRBJ2-2; D may be TRBD1 (6 bases). Germline CDR1 and CDR2: MDHEN and SYDVKM. Trimming took 6 bases from V and 3 from J, leaving 23 bases between them. The CDR3 covers 18 residues. Here the CDR3 reads CASSPYDRSMRDTGELFF. CDR3 nucleotides: TGTGCCAGCAGCCCATATGACAGGTCTATGCGGGACACCGGGGAGCTGTTTTTT.

The CDR3 region has the DNA TGTGCCAGCAGCTTAGGACAGGGTAGGGGCGCTAATGAAAAACTGTTTTTT. Translation: CASSLGQGRGANEKLFF. The genes are TRBV7-9 and TRBJ1-4, with 7 bases aligning to TRBD1. The V gene end was trimmed by 1 base and the J gene end by 3 bases; junction bases not matched to a gene: 8. Germline V lookup: CDR1 SEHNR, CDR2 FQNEAQ (reference sequence). The CDR3 is made up of 17 amino acids.

This clone was seen just once. V gene TRBV6-6 combines with J gene TRBJ1-2, with D unresolved. The CDR3 is made up of 14 amino acids. Germline CDR1 reads MNHNY; CDR2 reads SVGAGI (reference sequence). The V end lost 2 bases, the J end lost 6 bases, and 13 bases lay between the germline ends. The CDR3 loop is CASSYLSTSDGYTF. In DNA form, the CDR3 reads TGTGCCAGCAGTTACCTATCAACCTCGGATGGCTACACCTTC.